A single sample is the source of the 9 T cell receptor beta chains below, sequenced in a study of blood T cell repertoires in COVID-19 (dated by TCRdb to 2020 to 2021). The library was built by means of the immunoSEQ multiplex PCR assay. The source is immuneACCESS, and TCRdb retained only in-frame sequences with V and J called. Part of the clones is not carried over; for the studies checked, unresolved V genes explain less than half of this, and the remainder is unexplained. This sample is represented by around 290,000 clones; roughly 86% of them were singletons. 0.8% to 1% of the sample comes from the top ten. Sequencing was performed on PBMCs or T cells enriched from blood (not recorded which). Receptors originate from a woman in her twenties or thirties who had recovered from COVID-19.

The chain recombines TRBV27 with TRBJ1-5; possible D gene TRBD1, 6 bases. There are 16 residues in the CDR3. CDR1 is MNHEY and CDR2 is SMNVEV in the germline V gene (reference sequence). V lost 7 bases, J lost 4 bases, and 20 bases lay in between. This CDR3 is CASTQTAQGWNQPQHF. DNA of the CDR3: TGTGCCAGCACCCAAACCGCTCAGGGGTGGAATCAGCCCCAGCATTTT.

In this sample, this clone turned up once. V usage is TRBV7-9 and J usage is TRBJ2-1, with 9 bases aligning to TRBD1. CDR1 and CDR2 (germline): SEHNR, FQNEAQ (reference sequence). The CDR3 is made up of 12 amino acids. The trim removed 5 bases at V and 10 bases at J, leaving 3 bases unmatched. CDR3 sequence reads: CASSQTGGEQFF. The DNA of the CDR3 is TGTGCCAGCAGCCAAACAGGGGGCGAGCAGTTCTTC.

CDR3 bases: TGCGCCAGCAGTGCGAAAGGACAGGGGGAGAATCAGCCCCAGCATTTT. This encodes CASSAKGQGENQPQHF. The chain carries TRBV4-1 and TRBJ1-5, with 10 bases aligning to TRBD1. J lost 4 bases, V lost 6 bases, and 9 bases had no gene match. The CDR3 is 16 amino acids. The germline V gene has CDR1 MGHRA and CDR2 YSYEKL.

The chain uses TRBV28 and TRBJ2-2; 8 bases align to TRBD2. V lost 5 bases, J lost 0 bases, and 14 bases stayed unmatched. The CDR3 totals 19 residues. Germline loops: CDR1 MDHEN, CDR2 SYDVKM. The CDR3 region has the DNA TGTGCCAGCAGTGCTTACCTCATACTAGCGGAGGCGAACACCGGGGAGCTGTTTTTT. This sequence encodes CASSAYLILAEANTGELFF. Supplemented by reference TRBV28 and TRBJ2-2, the full variable domain reads DVKVTQSSRYLVKRTGEKVFLECVQDMDHENMFWYRQDPGLGLRLIYFSYDVKMKEKGDIPEGYSVSREKKERFSLILESASTNQTSMYLCASSAYLILAEANTGELFFGEGSRLTVL.

This clone was counted a few times. The J gene is TRBJ2-3, the V gene TRBV7-8, with 7 positions matching TRBD1. This CDR3 has 15 residues. V trimming: 5 bases; J trimming: 0 bases; junction bases outside the gene matches: 5. Germline V gene lookup returns CDR1 SGHVS and CDR2 FQNEAQ. CDR3 sequence reads: CASSPRTGSTDTQYF. CDR3 nucleotides: TGTGCCAGCAGCCCTCGGACAGGTAGCACAGATACGCAGTATTTT.

The count of this clone is one. The V and J genes are TRBV4-1 and TRBJ2-7; 9 bases align to TRBD2. Germline V gene data show CDR1 as MGHRA and CDR2 as YSYEKL. Losses at the gene ends were 3 bases for V and 3 bases for J; bases not matched to a gene: 6. The CDR3 has 15 amino acids. The DNA of the CDR3 is TGCGCCAGCAGCCATATACTAGCGGGCAACTACGAGCAGTACTTC. Translating gives CASSHILAGNYEQYF.

The CDR3: CASSVEGGQVTTDTQYF. CDR3 DNA sequence: TGTGCCAGCAGCGTAGAAGGGGGCCAGGTCACAACAGATACGCAGTATTTT. This chain links TRBV9 with TRBJ2-3, with 7 bases fitting TRBD1. CDR1 and CDR2 (germline): SGDLS, YYNGEE. CDR3 length: 17 amino acids. The V segment lost 0 bases and the J segment 3 bases; nucleotides outside the gene matches: 10. The variable domain in full, with the rest retrieved from reference TRBV9 and TRBJ2-3, is DSGVTQTPKHLITATGQRVTLRCSPRSGDLSVYWYQQSLDQGLQFLIQYYNGEERAKGNILERFSAQQFPDLHSELNLSSLELGDSALYFCASSVEGGQVTTDTQYFGPGTRLTVL.

This clone has a single count. J is TRBJ1-2 and V is TRBV27; no definite D call. The V gene lost 6 bases and the J gene lost 4 bases, with 12 bases spanning the gap. The CDR3 extends over 13 amino acids. Germline values: CDR1 MNHEY, CDR2 SMNVEV (reference sequence). CDR3 residues: CASREGYGYGYTF. CDR3 nucleotide sequence: TGTGCCAGCAGGGAGGGCTACGGCTATGGCTACACCTTC.

The CDR3 DNA reads as TGTGCCAGCAGTGTAGCGGGAAAAGAGACCCAGTACTTC. The encoded protein is CASSVAGKETQYF. V gene TRBV25-1 combines with J gene TRBJ2-5; 8 positions match TRBD2. With 4 bases clipped from V and 3 bases from J, the junction kept 1 base outside the gene matches. Looked up from germline, CDR1 is MGHDK and CDR2 is SYGVNS. The CDR3 is 13 residues long.